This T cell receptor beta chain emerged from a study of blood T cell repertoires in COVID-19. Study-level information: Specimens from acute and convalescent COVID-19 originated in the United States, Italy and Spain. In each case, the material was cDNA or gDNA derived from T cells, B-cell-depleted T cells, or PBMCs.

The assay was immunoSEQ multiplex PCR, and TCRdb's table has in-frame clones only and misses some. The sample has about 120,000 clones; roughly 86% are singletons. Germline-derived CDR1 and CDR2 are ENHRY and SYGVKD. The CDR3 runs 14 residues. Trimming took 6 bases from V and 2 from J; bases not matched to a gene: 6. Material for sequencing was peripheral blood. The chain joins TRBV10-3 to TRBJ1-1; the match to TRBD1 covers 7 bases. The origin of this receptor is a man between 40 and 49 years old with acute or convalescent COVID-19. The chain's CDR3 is CAIRQDRDNTEAFF. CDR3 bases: TGTGCCATCAGACAAGACAGGGATAACACTGAAGCTTTCTTT.